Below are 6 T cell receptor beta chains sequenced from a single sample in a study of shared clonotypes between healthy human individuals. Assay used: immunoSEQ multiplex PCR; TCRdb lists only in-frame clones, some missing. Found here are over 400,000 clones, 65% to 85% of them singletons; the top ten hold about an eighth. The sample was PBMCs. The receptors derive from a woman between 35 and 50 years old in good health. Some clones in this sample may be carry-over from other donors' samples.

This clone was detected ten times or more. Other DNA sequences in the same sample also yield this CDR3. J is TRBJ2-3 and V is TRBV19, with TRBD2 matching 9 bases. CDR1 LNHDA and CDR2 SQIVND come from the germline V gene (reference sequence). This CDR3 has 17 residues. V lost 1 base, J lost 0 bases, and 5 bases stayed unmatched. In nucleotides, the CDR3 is TGTGCCAGTAGTATAGGGACTAGCGCCGTCAGCACAGATACGCAGTATTTT. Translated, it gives CASSIGTSAVSTDTQYF.

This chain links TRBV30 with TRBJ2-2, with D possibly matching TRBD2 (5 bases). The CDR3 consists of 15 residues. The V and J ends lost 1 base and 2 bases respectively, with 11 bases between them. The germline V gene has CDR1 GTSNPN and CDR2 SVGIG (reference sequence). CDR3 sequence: CAWSEAGLNTGELFF. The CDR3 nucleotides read TGTGCCTGGAGTGAAGCCGGACTTAACACCGGGGAGCTGTTTTTT.

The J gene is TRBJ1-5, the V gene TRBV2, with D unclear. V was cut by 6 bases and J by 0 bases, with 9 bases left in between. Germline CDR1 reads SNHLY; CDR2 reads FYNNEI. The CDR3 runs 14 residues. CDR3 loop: CASRASNSNQPQHF. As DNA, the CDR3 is TGTGCCAGCAGGGCCAGTAATAGCAATCAGCCCCAGCATTTT.

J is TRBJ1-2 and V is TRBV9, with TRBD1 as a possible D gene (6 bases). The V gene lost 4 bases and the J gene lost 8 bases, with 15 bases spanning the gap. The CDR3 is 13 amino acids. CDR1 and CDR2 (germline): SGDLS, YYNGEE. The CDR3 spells CASSSHQGLGYTF. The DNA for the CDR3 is TGTGCCAGCAGCTCACATCAGGGGCTCGGCTACACCTTC.

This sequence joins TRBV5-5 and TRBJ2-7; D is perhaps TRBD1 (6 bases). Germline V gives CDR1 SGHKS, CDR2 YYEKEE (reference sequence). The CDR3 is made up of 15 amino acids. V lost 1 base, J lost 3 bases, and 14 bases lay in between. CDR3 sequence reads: CASSLLAGENYEQYF. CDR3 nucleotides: TGTGCCAGCAGCTTGCTCGCAGGGGAAAACTACGAGCAGTACTTC.

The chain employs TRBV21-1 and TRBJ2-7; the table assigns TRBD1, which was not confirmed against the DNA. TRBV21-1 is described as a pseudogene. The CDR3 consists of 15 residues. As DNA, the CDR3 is TGTGCCAGCAGCAAAGCGGGCGACGGAACCTACGAGCAGTACTTC. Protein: CASSKAGDGTYEQYF.